This section outlines one TCR beta chain sequence together with its context. The antigen is unknown. The sample holds other DNA sequences that translate to the same CDR3. From germline, CDR1 is SGHTA and CDR2 FQGNSA. This CDR3 region has 13 residues. With 2 bases removed from V and 3 bases from J, the gap between germline ends came to 7 bases. This table comes from immunoSEQ multiplex PCR, and its TCRdb copy is limited to in-frame clones, with some not included. This sample carries 95,000 to 100,000 clones, more than 70% of them seen once, and the ten largest clones take roughly 10%. The data were obtained in a study of T cell responses to AZD1222 COVID-19 vaccine. The study, taken as a whole, reports: White British people made up most donors, females outnumbered males, and clonal diversity was possibly underestimated.

The material sequenced was peripheral blood, taken 28 days after the second AZD1222 dose. The TCR sequence derives from an adult who received the AZD1222 COVID-19 vaccine. The chain links TRBV7-2 to TRBJ1-1; no clear D. CDR3 loop: CASSLFGYTEAFF. In DNA, the CDR3 is TGTGCCAGCAGCTTATTCGGGTACACTGAAGCTTTCTTT.